Following are 15 T cell receptor beta chains from one sample sequenced in a study of cytomegalovirus exposure and HLA in healthy donors. 13 Jbeta primers and 60 Vbeta primers were used for the PCR. Produced via immunoSEQ multiplex PCR; TCRdb's table is partial and in-frame only. Among around 120,000 clones, roughly 69% were seen once, and the ten largest hold just under 8.5%. Material for sequencing was PBMCs. Receptor source: a middle-aged woman in good health and CMV-seropositive.

The V call is TRBV2, the J call TRBJ1-5; TRBD1 agrees at 8 bases. Losses at the gene ends were 5 bases for V and 2 bases for J; bases not matched to a gene: 8. The germline CDR1 and CDR2 sequences are SNHLY and FYNNEI. This CDR3 contains 16 residues. CDR3 residues: CASSSYQGAGNQPQHF. For the CDR3, the DNA is TGTGCCAGCAGTTCCTACCAGGGGGCTGGCAATCAGCCCCAGCATTTT.

This clone is a singleton in its sample. V and J are TRBV7-9 and TRBJ2-7, with 8 bases lining up with TRBD1. Germline CDR1 reads SEHNR; CDR2 reads FQNEAQ (reference sequence). V lost 5 bases and J lost 5; bases outside the gene matches: 2. The CDR3 runs to 12 residues. CDR3 protein: CASSRDRHEQYF. CDR3 DNA: TGTGCCAGCAGCCGGGACAGGCACGAGCAGTACTTC.

The chain recombines TRBV20-1 with TRBJ2-3, with a weak D call TRBD2 (5 bases). This CDR3 region has 11 residues. The germline V gene encodes CDR1 DFQATT and CDR2 SNEGSKA (reference sequence). The V end lost 6 bases, the J end lost 6 bases, and 10 bases lay between the germline ends. DNA for the CDR3: TGCAGTGCGCCCTCGGGGGATACGCAGTATTTT. This translates into CSAPSGDTQYF.

This chain links TRBV10-3 with TRBJ1-5; D perhaps matches TRBD1 (5 bases). CDR3 size: 15 residues. The ends were cut back, 0 bases at V and 6 bases at J, with 12 bases in the middle. Germline CDR1 ENHRY, CDR2 SYGVKD. The CDR3 region has the DNA TGTGCCATCAGTGAGTCGAAAGGGGTAGGTCAGCCCCAGCATTTT. It translates to CAISESKGVGQPQHF.

The J gene is TRBJ1-1, the V gene TRBV6-4; 7 bases fit TRBD1. This CDR3 comprises 13 residues. CDR1 MRHNA and CDR2 SNTAGT come from the germline V gene. The J segment lost 3 bases and the V segment lost 6 bases, leaving 4 bases of the junction unmatched. The CDR3 DNA reads TGTGCCAGCAGGCGTCAGGGGGACACTGAAGCTTTCTTT. Translated: CASRRQGDTEAFF.

The CDR3 region is CASNRGGGYGYTF. CDR3 bases: TGTGCCTCCAACCGGGGAGGGGGTTATGGCTACACCTTC. The rearrangement links TRBV10-3 to TRBJ1-2, with a possible D match to TRBD1 (6 bases). Trimming cost V 11 bases and J 5 bases, with 18 bases left between them. Per germline, CDR1 ENHRY and CDR2 SYGVKD. CDR3 length equals 13 residues.

This sequence joins TRBV9 and TRBJ2-1; 9 nucleotides match TRBD2. J lost 6 bases, V lost 2 bases, and 6 bases had no gene match. The length of the CDR3 is 15 residues. Per the germline V gene, CDR1 is SGDLS and CDR2 is YYNGEE. The CDR3 is CASSVFSGGFNEQFF. The CDR3 coding sequence is TGTGCCAGCAGCGTGTTTAGCGGGGGCTTCAATGAGCAGTTCTTC.

The chain combines TRBV10-3 with TRBJ1-2; 7 nucleotides line up with TRBD1. CDR3 size: 15 residues. With V trimmed by 2 bases and J by 2 bases, 5 bases remained unmatched. Germline assignment: CDR1 ENHRY and CDR2 SYGVKD. The CDR3 protein is CAISEGPQGNYGYTF. The CDR3 bases are TGTGCCATCAGTGAGGGCCCACAGGGGAACTATGGCTACACCTTC.

This sequence joins TRBV7-8 and TRBJ2-7; 11 nucleotides line up with TRBD1. CDR3 length equals 17 residues. V lost 5 bases and J lost 2; bases outside the gene matches: 11. The germline gives CDR1 SGHVS, CDR2 FQNEAQ. The CDR3 nucleotides read TGTGCCAGCAGCCCGTTCTCCGGGACAGGGGGGGCCTACGAGCAGTACTTC. Translation gives CASSPFSGTGGAYEQYF.

CDR3 protein: CASSLSGQSNQPQHF. DNA of the CDR3: TGTGCCAGCAGCCTATCGGGACAGAGCAATCAGCCCCAGCATTTT. V and J are TRBV11-2 and TRBJ1-5; 7 nucleotides line up with TRBD1. CDR1 is SGHAT, CDR2 FQNNGV, per germline. The CDR3 length is 15 residues. V was clipped by 5 bases and J by 1 base; unmatched bases: 5.

The rearrangement joins TRBV5-4 to TRBJ2-5, with D perhaps TRBD2 (6 bases). CDR3 size: 12 residues. The germline V gene encodes CDR1 SGHNT and CDR2 YYREEE (reference sequence). The V gene lost 4 bases and the J gene lost 5 bases, with 9 bases spanning the gap. CDR3 sequence (DNA): TGTGCCAGCAGCCCCCGGGGGGAGACCCAGTACTTC. It encodes CASSPRGETQYF.

In its sample, this clone was seen a few times. The V call is TRBV4-3, the J call TRBJ1-1; D ambiguous. This CDR3 has 11 amino acids. V was clipped by 7 bases and J by 10 bases, with 13 bases between them. Germline assignment: CDR1 LGHNA and CDR2 YSLEER. The CDR3: CASTEGSVAFF. CDR3 sequence (DNA): TGCGCCAGCACCGAGGGAAGTGTAGCTTTCTTT.

The CDR3 coding sequence is TGTGCCAGCAGTGAACTGGGACTCAATCAGCCCCAGCATTTT. Translating it yields CASSELGLNQPQHF. The genes are TRBV6-1 and TRBJ1-5; D is possibly TRBD1 (5 bases). The CDR3 sequence is 14 residues long. The germline V gene encodes CDR1 MNHNS and CDR2 SASEGT. V was shortened by 2 bases and J by 3 bases, with 8 bases between the two germline ends.

As DNA, the CDR3 is TGTGCCAGCAGTTACCTGACAGCTGATCAGCCCCAGCATTTT. It translates to CASSYLTADQPQHF. This chain connects TRBV6-6 to TRBJ1-5, with D maybe TRBD1 (5 bases). The CDR3 spans 14 residues. Germline values: CDR1 MNHNY, CDR2 SVGAGI (reference sequence). The germline V and J ends were trimmed by 2 bases and 5 bases, with 10 bases remaining between them.

The chain employs TRBV2 and TRBJ1-1; tentatively, D is TRBD1 (5 bases). Looked up from germline, CDR1 is SNHLY and CDR2 is FYNNEI. The CDR3 sequence is 14 residues long. With 7 bases removed from V and 3 bases from J, the gap between germline ends came to 15 bases. The CDR3 DNA sequence: TGTGCCAGCACAAGGCAGGTCAGGGACACTGAAGCTTTCTTT. This codes for CASTRQVRDTEAFF.